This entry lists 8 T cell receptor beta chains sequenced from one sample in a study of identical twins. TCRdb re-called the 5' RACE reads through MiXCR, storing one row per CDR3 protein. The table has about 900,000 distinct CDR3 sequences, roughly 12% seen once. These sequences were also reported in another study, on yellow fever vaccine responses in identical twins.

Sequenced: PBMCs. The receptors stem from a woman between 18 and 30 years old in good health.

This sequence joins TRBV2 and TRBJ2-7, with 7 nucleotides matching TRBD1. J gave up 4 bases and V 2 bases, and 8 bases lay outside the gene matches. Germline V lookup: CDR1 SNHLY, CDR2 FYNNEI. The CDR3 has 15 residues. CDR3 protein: CASSESRIQGYEQYF. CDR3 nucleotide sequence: TGTGCCAGCAGTGAATCCCGGATACAGGGGTACGAGCAGTACTTC.

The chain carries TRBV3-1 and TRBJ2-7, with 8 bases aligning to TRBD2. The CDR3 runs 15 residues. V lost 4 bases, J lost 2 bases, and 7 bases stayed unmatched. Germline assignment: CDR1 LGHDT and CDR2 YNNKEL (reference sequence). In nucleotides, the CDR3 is TGTGCCAGCAGCCCCCGGGGGGGGAAAACCTACGAGCAGTACGTC. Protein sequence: CASSPRGGKTYEQYV.

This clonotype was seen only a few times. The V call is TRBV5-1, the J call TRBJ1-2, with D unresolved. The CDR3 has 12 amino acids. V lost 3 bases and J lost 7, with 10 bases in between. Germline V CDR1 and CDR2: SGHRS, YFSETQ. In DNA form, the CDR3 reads TGCGCCAGCAGCTGGCGGGGAGGTGGCTACACCTTC. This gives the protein CASSWRGGGYTF.

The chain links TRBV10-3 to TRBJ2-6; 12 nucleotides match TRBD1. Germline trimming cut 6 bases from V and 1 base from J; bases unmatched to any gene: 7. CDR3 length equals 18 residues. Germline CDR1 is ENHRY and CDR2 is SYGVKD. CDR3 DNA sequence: TGTGCCATCAGGCCGGGACAGGGGGCAAGGTCTGGGGCCAACGTCCTGACTTTC. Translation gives CAIRPGQGARSGANVLTF.

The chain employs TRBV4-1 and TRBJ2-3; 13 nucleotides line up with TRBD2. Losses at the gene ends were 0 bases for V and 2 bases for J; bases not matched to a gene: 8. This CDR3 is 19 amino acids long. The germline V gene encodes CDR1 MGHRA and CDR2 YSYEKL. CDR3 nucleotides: TGCGCCAGCAGCCAAGACTCGGGACTAGCGGGAACCACCACAGATACGCAGTATTTT. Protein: CASSQDSGLAGTTTDTQYF.

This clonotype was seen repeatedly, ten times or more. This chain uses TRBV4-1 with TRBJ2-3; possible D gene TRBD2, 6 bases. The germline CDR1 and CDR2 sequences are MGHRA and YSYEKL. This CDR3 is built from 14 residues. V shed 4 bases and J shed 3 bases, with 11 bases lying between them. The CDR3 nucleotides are TGCGCCAGCAGCCGTATACTAGCTACAGATACGCAGTATTTT. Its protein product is CASSRILATDTQYF.

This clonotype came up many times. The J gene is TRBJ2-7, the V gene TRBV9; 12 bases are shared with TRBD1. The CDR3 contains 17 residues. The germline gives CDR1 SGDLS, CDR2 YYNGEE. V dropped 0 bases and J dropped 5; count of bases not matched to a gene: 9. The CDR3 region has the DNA TGTGCCAGCAGCGTAGGTGGGACAGGGGGCTTGAAGGACGAGCAGTACTTC. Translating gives CASSVGGTGGLKDEQYF.

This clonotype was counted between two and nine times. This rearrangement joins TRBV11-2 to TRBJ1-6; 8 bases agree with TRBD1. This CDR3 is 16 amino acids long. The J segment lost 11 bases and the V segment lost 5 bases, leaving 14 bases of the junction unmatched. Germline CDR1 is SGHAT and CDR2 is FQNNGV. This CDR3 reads CASSPRGTGLAAPLHF. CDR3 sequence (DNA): TGTGCCAGCAGCCCGAGGGGGACAGGCCTTGCGGCACCCCTCCACTTT. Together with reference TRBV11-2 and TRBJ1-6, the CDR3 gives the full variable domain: EAGVAQSPRYKIIEKRQSVAFWCNPISGHATLYWYQQILGQGPKLLIQFQNNGVVDDSQLPKDRFSAERLKGVDSTLKIQPAKLEDSAVYLCASSPRGTGLAAPLHFGNGTRLTVT.